The rows below give T cell receptor beta chains drawn from one sample of a study of metastatic and nonmetastatic thyroid tumors. TCRdb called clones again from the PCR reads with MiXCR. The sample consists of more than 30,000 clones, about 21% of them appearing once. Source material: blood. The receptor source for this set is a female donor with papillary thyroid cancer or a benign thyroid nodule (not recorded which). Some clones in this sample may be carry-over from other donors' samples. Both conserved end residues are part of each CDR3. A D gene is named only where the DNA matches it firmly. Clone size is not always given. Where it is, it says once, few, many or a class for expanded clones.

TRBJ2-2	.	many	TRBV4-1	TGCGCCAGCAGCCACGATGCCCTTAGAACCGGGGAGCTGTTTTTT	CASSHDALRTGELFF
TRBJ1-6	TRBD1	many	TRBV20-1	TGCAGTGCTAGAGATCAGGGGGGGAATTCACCCCTCCACTTT	CSARDQGGNSPLHF
TRBJ2-3	TRBD2	many	TRBV6-1	TGTGCCAGCATAAGACGGGGGACTACATTTGATACGCAGTATTTT	CASIRRGTTFDTQYF
TRBJ2-7	.	many	TRBV19	TGTGCCAGTAGTATAGCACCTAGCGCCTACGAGCAGTACTTC	CASSIAPSAYEQYF
TRBJ2-7	.	.	TRBV28	TGTGCCAGCAGTTTGGGTGACTCCTACGAGCAGTACTTC	CASSLGDSYEQYF
TRBJ2-1	TRBD2	.	TRBV24-1	TGTGCCACCAGTTTAGGCGGGAGGGCCCAGAATGAGCAGTTCTTC	CATSLGGRAQNEQFF
TRBJ1-4	.	many	TRBV12-3/TRBV12-4	TGTGCCAGCAGCCAAAGCCCTAATGAAAAACTGTTTTTT	CASSQSPNEKLFF
TRBJ2-7	TRBD2	.	TRBV7-8	TGTGCCAGCAGCCCCAGCGGGACTAGCGGCTACGAGCAGTACTTC	CASSPSGTSGYEQYF
TRBJ2-1	TRBD2	many	TRBV20-1	TGCAGTGCTTCGGGACTAGTTGGGTACAATGAGCAGTTCTTC	CSASGLVGYNEQFF
TRBJ1-1	TRBD1	many	TRBV12-3/TRBV12-4	TGTGCCAGCAGTCCGGGACAGGGAGGCAGCACTGAAGCTTTCTTT	CASSPGQGGSTEAFF
TRBJ2-5	TRBD2	many	TRBV6-1	TGTGCCAGCAGTCCCATTGCGGGGGTGGCCCAGTACTTC	CASSPIAGVAQYF
TRBJ1-2	.	.	TRBV19	TGTGCCAGTACCTCTATTTCAGTGGGGTATGGCTACACCTTC	CASTSISVGYGYTF